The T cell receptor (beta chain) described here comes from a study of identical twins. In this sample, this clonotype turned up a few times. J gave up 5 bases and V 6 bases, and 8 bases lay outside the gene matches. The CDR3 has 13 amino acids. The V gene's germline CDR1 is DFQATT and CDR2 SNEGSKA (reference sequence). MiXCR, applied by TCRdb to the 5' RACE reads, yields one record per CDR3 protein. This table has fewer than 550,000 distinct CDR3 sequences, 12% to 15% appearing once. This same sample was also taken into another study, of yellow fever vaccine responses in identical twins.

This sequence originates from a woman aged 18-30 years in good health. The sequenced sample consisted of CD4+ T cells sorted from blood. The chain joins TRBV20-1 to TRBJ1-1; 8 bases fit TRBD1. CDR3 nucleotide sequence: TGCAGTGCCACTCAGGGGGCTGAGACTGAAGCTTTCTTT. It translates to CSATQGAETEAFF.